Listed here is a single T cell receptor (beta chain). Its recognized antigen is unknown. No qualities accompany the bases; no much larger clone lies one base away. Donors were 35 to 40 systemically healthy Caucasian individuals from Russia aged roughly 6 to 95 years. Ten milliliters of peripheral blood were drawn from each donor into EDTA-treated Vacutainer tubes. Ficoll-Paque density-gradient centrifugation was used to isolate PBMCs, with at least 6 million obtained per sample. Total RNA was extracted from PBMCs with Trizol reagent, with at least 6 micrograms obtained per sample. For every donor, flow cytometry on a PBMC aliquot measured the percentage of naive CD45RAhigh/CD27high T cells. Unmatched junction bases come to 8, with V trimmed by 3 bases and J by 5 bases. Per the germline V gene, SGHRS is the CDR1 and YFSETQ is the CDR2. From cysteine to phenylalanine, the CDR3 is 15 amino acids long. Solely the CDR3 DNA is kept, with 45 bases framed from the first base.

This specimen belongs to a study of blood T cells in healthy people across ages (dated by TCRdb to between 2015 and 2016). Context from the whole study: In model experiments, template switching captured roughly one uniquely barcoded TCR beta cDNA molecule for every two T cells. For two donors (one aged 18 to 29 and one aged 80 or older), the study analyzed two additional independent replicas of 1 million unique cDNA reads from the same blood draw. The donors were split into four age groups: young (average approximately 16 years), middle-aged (39), aged (roughly 60) and long-lived (about 74). The study measured age-related changes in TCR beta repertoire diversity using deep sequencing normalized with unique cDNA molecular identifiers.

Results and caveats for the whole study, not just this receptor: Bulk unsorted PBMC profiling prevented conclusive comparison of naive and antigen-experienced compartments. The CMV infection status of donors was not known, potentially confounding age-related changes in expanded clonotypes. Compared with the aged group, the long-lived group had more naive CD4+ T cells, fewer expanded clones and increased TCR diversity, a pattern suggesting age selection. Total diversity estimates from one million sequenced T cells were considered lower bounds and underestimates. There was a strong correlation between observed TCR beta diversity and the percentage of naive T cells measured by flow cytometry. Observed TCR beta diversity per million T cells fell roughly linearly with age, and a significant reduction was already apparent by age approximately 40.

The library was made by 5' RACE. Reads for this sample came from an Illumina HiSeq 2500. A second roughly 7 to 11 cycle PCR used a sample-barcoded 5' primer and a J-beta primer mix. Each TCR beta cDNA molecule received a unique molecular identifier from a template-switch 5' adaptor carrying 12 random nucleotides. At least 2.5 million CDR3-containing paired-end reads were obtained from each sample. All of the RNA was converted into first-strand cDNA using the Mint cDNA synthesis kit, with a TRBC-specific oligonucleotide serving as the primer. Following uracil-DNA glycosylase treatment, all cDNA underwent a first 18-cycle PCR with the universal primers M1SS and BC2_uni_R. The published analysis was carried out like this. For normalization, 1 million high-quality reads were randomly selected from each sample, with every read carrying a distinct molecular identifier. Reads sharing molecular identifiers were discarded rather than binned into consensus sequences. MiTCR, run with a Q25 quality threshold and the strictest error-elimination algorithm, handled CDR3 identification, clonotype clustering and error correction. A nonparametric unseen species model using Euler transformation provided a lower-bound estimate of total TCR beta diversity. TCRdb trimmed public reads at Q25 via fastp, called clones via MiXCR and kept in-frame beta chains. When rows share a CDR3 protein, they turn into one entry using the most common DNA and genes. The V and J calls, along with clone size, are taken from TCRdb and not from the paper's own processing. Across this sample there are around 820,000 distinct CDR3 sequences, with 25% seen only once. The ten largest account for more than 3% of the sample.

These data were likewise used in another study, on T cells of mothers and their children. Per the second study: The donors were nine systemically healthy Caucasian individuals, made up of three mothers and their six children. cDNA synthesis used all of the extracted RNA, with approximately 1.6 ug of RNA in each 15 ul reaction. In the second PCR, the M1S primer added sample barcodes and 2-4 random nucleotides. Over 8.5 million TCR beta CDR3 reads came from each mother, compared with millions of reads from each child. TCR recombination output is similarly shaped by thymic selection in related and unrelated pairs, with a minor effect exerted by inherited differences. Normalized repertoire overlap in related mother-child pairs was always slightly higher than in unrelated mother-child pairs, but the difference was never significant. No persistent microchimeric T cell clones were detected, at a sensitivity of around 100 clones per million clonotypes. In the study, deep NGS was used to compare the TCR beta repertoires of mothers and children, and features distinguishing related mother-child pairs from unrelated individuals were sought. The mean age was 40 +/- 4 years for the mothers and roughly 11 +/- 4 years for the children. Libraries were sequenced on Illumina HiSeq 2000 with 100+100 nt paired-end reads after adapter ligation with NEBNext reagents. To avoid cross-contamination, the mother libraries and the child libraries were prepared a month apart and sequenced in separate runs. For each donor, somewhere between about 500,000 and 2,000,000 distinct TCR beta clonotypes were identified. Naive TCR beta clonotypes were estimated from low-frequency clonotypes matched to each donor's FACS-determined naive share, without sorting.

The V gene is TRBV5-1 and the J gene is TRBJ1-2, and TRBD1 matches 9 of the central bases. Sequencing input: blood. The TCR was taken from a boy between 10 and 17 years old in good health. The CDR3 protein: CASSSGFDRGYGYTF. DNA sequence: TGCGCCAGCAGCTCGGGATTTGACAGGGGGTATGGCTACACCTTC.